One and the same sample provided the 17 T cell receptor beta chains below, sequenced in a study of Ad26.COV2.S vaccination and SARS-CoV-2 variants. The treatment was: about 20 received Ad26.COV2.S at low or high dose, single or two shots; five or six received placebo; per-sample allocation not given. Samples analyzed were those drawn on day 63 after the first vaccine or placebo injection. Profiling relied on immunoSEQ multiplex PCR, and the TCRdb table lists in-frame clones only, not all of them. The data contain around 300,000 clones, around 89% of them singletons. The material sequenced was peripheral blood, taken in a trial of Ad26.COV2.S vaccine versus placebo. Receptor source: a person between 18 and 59 years old who received the Ad26.COV2.S COVID-19 vaccine or a placebo.

The chain couples TRBV28 to TRBJ2-7; D gene ambiguous. The CDR3 consists of 11 residues. CDR1 is MDHEN and CDR2 is SYDVKM in the germline V gene. V was shortened by 8 bases and J by 4 bases, with 9 bases between the two germline ends. CDR3 amino acids: CASDRGYEQYF. The CDR3 DNA follows: TGTGCCAGCGACCGTGGGTACGAGCAGTACTTC.

The chain links TRBV4-1 to TRBJ2-1; 9 bases agree with TRBD1. This CDR3 is 17 amino acids long. In germline, CDR1 is MGHRA, CDR2 YSYEKL. The V and J ends lost 4 bases and 8 bases, in that order; junction bases with no gene match: 15. CDR3 in amino acids: CASSRPIAGTGSDEQFF. The CDR3 bases are TGCGCCAGCAGCCGCCCTATCGCCGGGACAGGGAGCGATGAGCAGTTCTTC.

The V gene is TRBV27, the J gene TRBJ1-2; 10 nucleotides line up with TRBD1. V lost 6 bases, J lost 4 bases, and 17 bases stayed unmatched. CDR1 and CDR2 from the germline V gene are MNHEY and SMNVEV (reference sequence). The CDR3 sequence is 18 residues long. This CDR3 reads CASSLRGDRGRNPYGYTF. DNA for the CDR3: TGTGCCAGCAGCCTTCGCGGAGACAGGGGGCGTAACCCCTATGGCTACACCTTC.

This clone appeared a few times. J is TRBJ2-2 and V is TRBV5-1, with 11 bases identical to TRBD1. The CDR3 sequence is 15 residues long. Germline lookup yields CDR1 SGHRS and CDR2 YFSETQ. After removal of 5 bases from V and 4 bases from J, the junction contained 4 bases not matched to a gene. Here the CDR3 reads CASRPGQGATGELFF. DNA of the CDR3: TGCGCCAGCAGACCCGGACAGGGGGCCACCGGGGAGCTGTTTTTT.

This rearrangement joins TRBV15 to TRBJ1-1; D is uncertain. This CDR3 contains 17 residues. Germline V gene lookup returns CDR1 LNHNV and CDR2 YYDKDF (reference sequence). V dropped 0 bases and J dropped 2 bases, with 16 bases sitting between them. This CDR3 reads CATSRDLLLGLNTEAFF. CDR3 DNA sequence: TGTGCCACCAGCAGAGACCTTCTTCTGGGTCTTAACACTGAAGCTTTCTTT.

This clone was seen once. V gene TRBV7-2 combines with J gene TRBJ1-1; unclear D gene. CDR1 SGHTA and CDR2 FQGNSA come from the germline V gene. V was clipped by 6 bases and J by 4 bases, with 12 bases between them. The CDR3 has 13 amino acids. CDR3 amino acids: CASRVFDSTEAFF. DNA for the CDR3: TGTGCCAGCAGGGTTTTTGATAGCACTGAAGCTTTCTTT.

V gene TRBV30 combines with J gene TRBJ2-2, with D possibly TRBD1 on 5 matching bases. CDR1 is GTSNPN, CDR2 SVGIG, per germline (reference sequence). Trimming shortened V by 5 bases and J by 0 bases, and 16 bases separated the two germline ends. The CDR3 has 16 amino acids. Here the CDR3 reads CAWSDDSAANTGELFF. The CDR3 DNA sequence: TGTGCCTGGTCTGACGACAGTGCCGCGAACACCGGGGAGCTGTTTTTT.

This rearrangement joins TRBV4-1 to TRBJ1-1; D ambiguous. The CDR3 length is 14 residues. Germline V CDR1 and CDR2: MGHRA, YSYEKL. The V end lost 1 base, the J end lost 1 base, and 7 bases lay between the germline ends. The CDR3 loop is CASSQGYQNTEAFF. In DNA form, the CDR3 reads TGCGCCAGCAGCCAAGGCTACCAGAACACTGAAGCTTTCTTT.

This clone has a handful of counts. This chain links TRBV19 with TRBJ2-2; 11 positions agree with TRBD2. The J segment lost 7 bases and the V segment lost 7 bases, leaving 5 bases of the junction unmatched. Germline CDR1 reads LNHDA; CDR2 reads SQIVND (reference sequence). The CDR3 covers 14 residues. In DNA form, the CDR3 reads TGTGCCAGTACCTCTAGCGGGAGGATCGGGGAGCTGTTTTTT. Translation: CASTSSGRIGELFF.

This clone showed up just once. The chain employs TRBV7-2 and TRBJ2-2, with 9 bases that match TRBD2. The ends lost 5 bases at V and 6 bases at J; junction bases unmatched: 10. Per germline, CDR1 SGHTA and CDR2 FQGNSA. CDR3 length equals 16 residues. As DNA, the CDR3 is TGTGCCAGCAGCCCAGGGACTTGCGGGGGGGCCGGGGAGCTGTTTTTT. Residues: CASSPGTCGGAGELFF.

The V and J genes are TRBV9 and TRBJ2-7; D may be TRBD1 or TRBD2 (5 bases each). CDR1 and CDR2 (germline): SGDLS, YYNGEE. The CDR3 length is 15 residues. V lost 5 bases and J 0 bases, leaving 15 bases between the germline ends. The CDR3 region has the DNA TGTGCCAGCAGTCTTACTCCAGGGAGCTCCTACGAGCAGTACTTC. It encodes CASSLTPGSSYEQYF.

The genes are TRBV10-3 and TRBJ2-3, with a weak D call TRBD2 (6 bases). The CDR3 sequence is 15 residues long. Germline assignment: CDR1 ENHRY and CDR2 SYGVKD. The germline V and J ends were trimmed by 4 bases and 4 bases, with 15 bases remaining between them. The CDR3 spells CAISVGLSGADTQYF. The CDR3 region has the DNA TGTGCCATCAGTGTGGGACTCTCTGGGGCAGATACGCAGTATTTT.

The rearrangement uses TRBV6-5 and TRBJ1-1; D not resolved. The length of the CDR3 is 11 residues. In germline, CDR1 is MNHEY, CDR2 SVGAGI. Trimming shortened V by 2 bases and J by 9 bases, and 7 bases separated the two germline ends. CDR3 sequence: CASSYQKKAFF. CDR3 DNA: TGTGCCAGCAGTTACCAGAAAAAAGCTTTCTTT.

This clone was seen just once. The chain uses TRBV19 and TRBJ1-2; no reliable D call. Germline V gives CDR1 LNHDA, CDR2 SQIVND (reference sequence). The CDR3 length is 14 residues. Between the trimmed V and J ends, which lost 4 bases and 2 bases, there was a span of 11 bases. CDR3 amino acids: CASSTGRENYGYTF. In DNA, the CDR3 is TGTGCCAGTAGTACTGGACGGGAGAACTATGGCTACACCTTC.

The CDR3 bases are TGTGCCAGCAGCTTAGTACGGGGCAGGGGCCCAAACACTGAAGCTTTCTTT. This encodes CASSLVRGRGPNTEAFF. The chain carries TRBV11-2 and TRBJ1-1, with D tentatively TRBD1 (6 bases). The CDR3 runs 17 residues. Trimming shortened V by 1 base and J by 2 bases, and 17 bases separated the two germline ends. Germline lookup yields CDR1 SGHAT and CDR2 FQNNGV.

This chain uses TRBV19 with TRBJ1-2; D ambiguous. The CDR3 covers 16 residues. V was trimmed by 3 bases and J by 5 bases, leaving 19 bases between them. From germline, CDR1 is LNHDA and CDR2 SQIVND (reference sequence). Here the CDR3 DNA reads TGTGCCAGTAGTATGGGGTTCGGGGTAACCCTTTATGGCTACACCTTC. Its protein is CASSMGFGVTLYGYTF. The full variable domain, rest sourced from reference TRBV19 and TRBJ1-2, is DGGITQSPKYLFRKEGQNVTLSCEQNLNHDAMYWYRQDPGQGLRLIYYSQIVNDFQKGDIAEGYSVSREKKESFPLTVTSAQKNPTAFYLCASSMGFGVTLYGYTFGSGTRLTVV.

The rearrangement uses TRBV2 and TRBJ1-1; D perhaps matches TRBD1 (6 bases). The V gene lost 10 bases and the J gene lost 5 bases, with 11 bases spanning the gap. This CDR3 has 11 amino acids. Germline CDR1 SNHLY, CDR2 FYNNEI. CDR3 nucleotides: TGTGCCACCAAGGGGGGGACTGAAGCTTTCTTT. Amino acids: CATKGGTEAFF. The full variable domain, in which reference TRBV2 and TRBJ1-1 provide the parts outside the CDR3, is EPEVTQTPSHQVTQMGQEVILRCVPISNHLYFYWYRQILGQKVEFLVSFYNNEISEKSEIFDDQFSVERPDGSNFTLKIRSTKLEDSAMYFCATKGGTEAFFGQGTRLTVV.